A selection of T cell receptor beta chains follows, all from one sample in a study of blood T cell repertoires in COVID-19. The protocol was immunoSEQ multiplex PCR, while the TCRdb copy is restricted to in-frame clones and leaves out a portion. This table has about 200,000 clones, around 81% appearing once. What was sequenced was PBMCs or T cells enriched from blood (not recorded which). Receptor source: a woman aged 40-49 years with acute COVID-19. Both conserved end residues are part of each CDR3. Each record gives: clone size, V gene, D gene, J gene, CDR3 protein, CDR3 DNA. D genes are given only for firm matches. Expanded clones get a size class; other rows say once, few or many, or leave the size out.

many	TRBV15	NA	TRBJ1-1	CATSREGEYTEAFF	TGTGCCACCAGCAGAGAAGGGGAATACACTGAAGCTTTCTTT
NA	TRBV9	TRBD2	TRBJ2-7	CASSVPAGASSYEQYF	TGTGCCAGCAGCGTCCCAGCGGGAGCGAGCTCCTACGAGCAGTACTTC
once	TRBV19	NA	TRBJ1-2	CASSIGEPYGYTF	TGTGCCAGTAGTATAGGGGAGCCCTATGGCTACACCTTC
NA	TRBV15	TRBD2	TRBJ2-1	CATLPRLAGRISYNEQFF	TGTGCCACCCTCCCGCGACTAGCGGGCCGAATCTCCTACAATGAGCAGTTCTTC
NA	TRBV6-5	NA	TRBJ1-4	CASHRRAGEEKLFF	TGTGCCAGCCACCGGAGGGCGGGAGAGGAAAAACTGTTTTTT
NA	TRBV19	TRBD1	TRBJ2-3	CASREGASTDTQYF	TGTGCCAGTAGAGAGGGGGCTTCCACAGATACGCAGTATTTT
once	TRBV6-4	TRBD2	TRBJ2-1	CASSALPSGAGGEQFF	TGTGCCAGCAGTGCCCTCCCTAGCGGGGCAGGCGGTGAGCAGTTCTTC
NA	TRBV30	TRBD1	TRBJ1-5	CAWSVGQGGFYSNQPQHF	TGTGCCTGGAGTGTCGGACAGGGGGGGTTTTATAGCAATCAGCCCCAGCATTTT
NA	TRBV5-1	NA	TRBJ1-2	CASSDRQSRGYGYTF	TGCGCCAGCAGCGATCGACAGTCCCGGGGGTATGGCTACACCTTC
once	TRBV3-1/TRBV3-2	TRBD2	TRBJ2-1	CASSQDRRGASYNEQFF	TGTGCCAGCAGCCAAGATCGGCGGGGGGCCTCCTACAATGAGCAGTTCTTC
NA	TRBV19	TRBD1	TRBJ2-7	CASSMAGTGTYEQYF	TGTGCCAGTAGTATGGCCGGGACAGGTACCTACGAGCAGTACTTC
NA	TRBV24-1	NA	TRBJ2-5	CATSDLGVETQYF	TGTGCCACCAGTGATTTAGGGGTGGAGACCCAGTACTTC
NA	TRBV5-1	NA	TRBJ2-2	CASSLGEAGELFF	TGCGCCAGCAGCTTGGGAGAGGCCGGGGAGCTGTTTTTT
NA	TRBV10-1	TRBD2	TRBJ2-1	CASSERKAGRRLNEQFF	TGCGCCAGCAGTGAAAGAAAGGCCGGGAGGAGGCTGAATGAGCAGTTCTTC
once	TRBV28	NA	TRBJ1-4	CASSTGNEKLFF	TGTGCCAGCAGTACGGGTAATGAAAAACTGTTTTTT
NA	TRBV28	NA	TRBJ1-5	CASPRGGNQPQHF	TGTGCCAGCCCGCGGGGAGGCAATCAGCCCCAGCATTTT
NA	TRBV28	TRBD1	TRBJ1-2	CASTRDRSYGYTF	TGTGCCAGCACCCGGGACAGGTCATATGGCTACACCTTC
NA	TRBV19	TRBD1	TRBJ1-5	CATRSGGHQPQHF	TGTGCCACCCGGTCAGGGGGCCACCAGCCCCAGCATTTT
once	TRBV19	NA	TRBJ1-1	CASSFRGSGTEAFF	TGTGCCAGTTCATTTCGGGGATCTGGCACTGAAGCTTTCTTT
NA	TRBV28	NA	TRBJ1-5	CASSPGGGNQPQHF	TGTGCCAGCAGCCCGGGAGGGGGCAATCAGCCCCAGCATTTT
once	TRBV5-1	TRBD1	TRBJ1-1	CASSLAFSPGQGKPEAFF	TGCGCCAGCAGCTTGGCTTTTTCTCCGGGACAGGGGAAACCTGAAGCTTTCTTT
NA	TRBV7-8	NA	TRBJ1-3	CASSLSGTGNTIYF	TGTGCCAGCAGCTTATCAGGGACTGGAAACACCATATATTTT
NA	TRBV2	TRBD1	TRBJ2-2	CASSGDRGVTGELFF	TGTGCCAGCAGTGGGGACAGGGGCGTCACCGGGGAGCTGTTTTTT
NA	TRBV6-6	TRBD1	TRBJ2-3	CASSSTGGGRTDTQYF	TGTGCCAGCAGTTCGACAGGGGGCGGACGCACAGATACGCAGTATTTT
NA	TRBV28	NA	TRBJ1-5	CASSPPLGGLFQPQHF	TGTGCCAGCAGTCCCCCCCTGGGGGGGCTTTTTCAGCCCCAGCATTTT
NA	TRBV5-1	NA	TRBJ1-1	CASSLEVPRRAFF	TGCGCCAGCAGCTTGGAGGTCCCGCGGAGAGCTTTCTTT
NA	TRBV5-1	TRBD2	TRBJ2-1	CASSPGLAGNYNEQFF	TGCGCCAGCAGCCCCGGACTAGCGGGAAACTACAATGAGCAGTTCTTC
NA	TRBV9	NA	TRBJ2-7	CASSAMRRGEQYF	TGTGCCAGCAGCGCAATGAGGAGGGGAGAGCAGTACTTC
NA	TRBV30	TRBD1	TRBJ2-7	CAWAGTGVYEQYF	TGTGCCTGGGCCGGGACAGGGGTCTACGAGCAGTACTTC
once	TRBV12-3/TRBV12-4	TRBD1	TRBJ1-2	CASSLDRNGYTF	TGTGCCAGCAGTTTGGACAGGAACGGCTACACCTTC